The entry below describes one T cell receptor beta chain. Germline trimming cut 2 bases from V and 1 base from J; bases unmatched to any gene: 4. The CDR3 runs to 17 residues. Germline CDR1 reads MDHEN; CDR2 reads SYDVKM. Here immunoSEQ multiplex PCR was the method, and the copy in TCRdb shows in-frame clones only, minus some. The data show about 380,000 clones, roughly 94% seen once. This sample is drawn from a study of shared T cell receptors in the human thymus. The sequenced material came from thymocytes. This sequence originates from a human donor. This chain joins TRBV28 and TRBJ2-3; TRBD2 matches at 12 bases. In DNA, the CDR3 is TGTGCCAGCAGTTTAAGTAGACTAGCGGGAGGCACAGATACGCAGTATTTT. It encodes CASSLSRLAGGTDTQYF.